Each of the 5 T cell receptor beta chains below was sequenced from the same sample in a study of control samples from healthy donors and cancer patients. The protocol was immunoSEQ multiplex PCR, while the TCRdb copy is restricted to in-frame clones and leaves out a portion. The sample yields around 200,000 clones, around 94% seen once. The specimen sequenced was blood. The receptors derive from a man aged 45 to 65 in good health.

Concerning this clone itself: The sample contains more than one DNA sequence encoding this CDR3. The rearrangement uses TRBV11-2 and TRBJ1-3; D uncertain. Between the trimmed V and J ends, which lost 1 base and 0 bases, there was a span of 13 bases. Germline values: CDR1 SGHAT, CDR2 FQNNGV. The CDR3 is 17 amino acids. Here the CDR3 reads CASSLGLNSYSGNTIYF. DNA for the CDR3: TGTGCCAGCAGCTTAGGCCTGAACAGTTACTCTGGAAACACCATATATTTT.

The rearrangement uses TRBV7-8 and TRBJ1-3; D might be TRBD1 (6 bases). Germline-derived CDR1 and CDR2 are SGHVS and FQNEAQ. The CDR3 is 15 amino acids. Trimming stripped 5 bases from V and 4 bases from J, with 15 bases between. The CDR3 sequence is CASSARTVTGNTIYF. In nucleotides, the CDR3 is TGTGCCAGCAGCGCCAGGACAGTTACGGGAAACACCATATATTTT.

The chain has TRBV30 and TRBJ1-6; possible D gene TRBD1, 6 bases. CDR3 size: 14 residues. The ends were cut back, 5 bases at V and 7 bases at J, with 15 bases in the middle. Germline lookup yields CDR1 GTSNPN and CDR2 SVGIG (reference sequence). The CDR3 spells CAWQEDRANSPLHF. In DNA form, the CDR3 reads TGTGCCTGGCAGGAGGACAGAGCCAATTCACCCCTCCACTTT.

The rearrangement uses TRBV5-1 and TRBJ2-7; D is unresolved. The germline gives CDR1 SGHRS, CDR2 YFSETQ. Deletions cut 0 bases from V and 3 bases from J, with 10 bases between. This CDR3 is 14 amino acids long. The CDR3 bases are TGCGCCAGCAGCTTGGCGTCCGGCAGCTACGAGCAGTACTTC. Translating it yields CASSLASGSYEQYF. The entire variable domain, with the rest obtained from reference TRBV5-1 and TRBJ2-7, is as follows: KAGVTQTPRYLIKTRGQQVTLSCSPISGHRSVSWYQQTPGQGLQFLFEYFSETQRNKGNFPGRFSGRQFSNSRSEMNVSTLELGDSALYLCASSLASGSYEQYFGPGTRLTVT.

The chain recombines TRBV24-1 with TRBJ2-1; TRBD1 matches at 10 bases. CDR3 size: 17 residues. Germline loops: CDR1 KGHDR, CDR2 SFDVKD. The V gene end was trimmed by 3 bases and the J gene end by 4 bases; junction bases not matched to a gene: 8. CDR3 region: CATSDGWGTGVYNEQFF. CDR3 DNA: TGTGCCACCAGTGATGGCTGGGGGACAGGGGTTTACAATGAGCAGTTCTTC.